What follows are 9 T cell receptor beta chains derived from one specimen sequenced in a study of OX40 agonist ivuxolimab in advanced cancers. Library generation was performed with the immunoSEQ multiplex PCR assay. TCRdb carries this immuneACCESS record with in-frame sequences only. Its versions omit some clonotypes, under half of them owing to an unresolved V gene in the studies checked, with the rest unexplained. Present in this sample are 73,000 or so clones, 88% of which were seen just once. The ten largest clones represent approximately 0.79% of the sample. The source material was CD4+ or CD8+ T cells sorted from blood, sampled in a trial of the OX40 agonist ivuxolimab. The receptors were sampled from an adult with an advanced solid tumor such as melanoma, head and neck, liver or kidney cancer.

The CDR3 bases are TGCGCCAGCAGCTTAGGGACAGGGAAAGAGACCCAGTACTTC. Amino acids: CASSLGTGKETQYF. The genes are TRBV5-1 and TRBJ2-5; TRBD1 aligns across 9 bases. The germline gives CDR1 SGHRS, CDR2 YFSETQ. The CDR3 totals 14 residues. The trim removed 2 bases at V and 3 bases at J, leaving 2 bases unmatched.

The V call is TRBV21-1, the J call TRBJ2-7; the table's D call, TRBD1, has no DNA check behind it. TRBV21-1 is termed a pseudogene. This CDR3 is 16 amino acids long. Here the CDR3 reads CASSMRTGGSAYEQYF. CDR3 nucleotide sequence: TGTGCCAGCAGCATGAGGACAGGGGGCTCGGCCTACGAGCAGTACTTC.

The chain carries TRBV6-5 and TRBJ2-6, with D unresolved. The CDR3 consists of 15 residues. Germline-derived CDR1 and CDR2 are MNHEY and SVGAGI. Trimming took 4 bases from V and 1 from J, leaving 8 bases between them. The CDR3 is CASSFLGSGANVLTF. The CDR3 DNA reads as TGTGCCAGCAGTTTTTTGGGTTCTGGGGCCAACGTCCTGACTTTC.

In nucleotides, the CDR3 is TGTGCCAGCCTTTCCTCCTCTGGGGCCAACGTCCTGACTTTC. As protein: CASLSSSGANVLTF. V usage is TRBV19 and J usage is TRBJ2-6, with D uncertain. V was cut by 9 bases and J by 0 bases, with 9 bases left in between. Per germline, CDR1 LNHDA and CDR2 SQIVND (reference sequence). The CDR3 has 14 residues.

This rearrangement joins TRBV29-1 to TRBJ1-4, with 8 bases lining up with TRBD1. This CDR3 is 13 amino acids long. CDR1 is SQVTM, CDR2 ANQGSEA, per germline. V dropped 5 bases and J dropped 8; count of bases not matched to a gene: 7. CDR3 nucleotide sequence: TGCAGCGTTCGGACAGGGTCGGGAGAAAAACTGTTTTTT. It encodes CSVRTGSGEKLFF.

The chain carries TRBV30 and TRBJ2-7; D is tentatively TRBD1 or TRBD2 (5 bases each). The germline V gene encodes CDR1 GTSNPN and CDR2 SVGIG (reference sequence). The CDR3 extends over 12 amino acids. Trimming cost V 1 base and J 4 bases, with 8 bases left between them. CDR3 sequence (DNA): TGTGCCTGGAGTGCCGGGGCTTACGAGCAGTACTTC. As protein: CAWSAGAYEQYF.

The CDR3 bases are TGTGCCAGCAGTCGGGGGACAGGGGAAAATCAGCCCCAGCATTTT. Protein sequence: CASSRGTGENQPQHF. The V and J genes are TRBV6-6 and TRBJ1-5; 10 positions agree with TRBD1. V trimming: 5 bases; J trimming: 4 bases; junction bases outside the gene matches: 5. Germline CDR1 and CDR2: MNHNY and SVGAGI (reference sequence). CDR3 length equals 15 residues.

CDR3 coding DNA: TGCGCCAGCAGCCAAGGGTCGGGAGGCTACACAGATACGCAGTATTTT. Translation gives CASSQGSGGYTDTQYF. The chain has TRBV4-1 and TRBJ2-3, with 7 bases fitting TRBD2. After removal of 1 base from V and 2 bases from J, the junction contained 6 bases not matched to a gene. CDR3 length: 16 residues. Germline V gene lookup returns CDR1 MGHRA and CDR2 YSYEKL.

For the CDR3, the DNA is TGTGCCAGCAGGAAAGGGGGCAGTTTTGGGGCCAACGTCCTGACTTTC. It encodes CASRKGGSFGANVLTF. The chain uses TRBV21-1 and TRBJ2-6; TRBD1 is the table's D call and was not checked against the DNA. TRBV21-1 is given as a pseudogene. The CDR3 loop spans 16 amino acids.